This is a list of T cell receptor beta chains from one sample in a study of beta chain features in type 1 diabetes. Generated by immunoSEQ multiplex PCR, the TCRdb table keeps only in-frame clones and is missing some. The repertoire consists of 600,000 or so clones, with over 10% occurring once and the leading ten covering more than 0.09%. Sequenced material: naive CD4+ T cells from blood. These receptors were taken from a man aged 30 to 45 with type 1 diabetes. Both conserved end residues are part of each CDR3.

TRBJ2-1	TRBV30	12	CAWSRGGDEQFF
TRBJ1-5	TRBV2	16	CASSPDRLSSNQPQHF
TRBJ2-5	TRBV19	14	CASSPPGLRETQYF
TRBJ2-7	TRBV9	15	CASSVADRGSYEQYF
NA	TRBV6-6	16	CASSYGPKASSYEQYF
TRBJ2-5	TRBV9	15	CASSVGGDQEETQYF
TRBJ1-2	TRBV4-2	13	CASSQGQDYGYTF
TRBJ2-3	TRBV7-2	11	CASSPRDTQYF
TRBJ2-5	TRBV9	16	CASSVAFGQGKETQYF
TRBJ2-7	TRBV7-8	16	CASSLRTGGAVYEQYF
TRBJ1-4	TRBV6-1	13	CASLTREGEKLFF
TRBJ1-1	TRBV19	12	CASSIGTGVAFF
TRBJ1-5	TRBV6-1	15	CASSRGRRGNQPQHF
TRBJ2-6	TRBV23-1	21	CASSHTPRGQKIKPGANVLTF
TRBJ2-5	TRBV6-5	14	CASSRAGGPTAQYF
TRBJ1-2	TRBV9	14	CASSALTGGVGYTF
TRBJ1-2	TRBV29-1	12	CSVGAINYGYTF
TRBJ1-6	TRBV2	17	CASSGPLGTGLNSPLHF
TRBJ2-7	TRBV5-4	15	CASSLDSGGSYEQYF
TRBJ2-6	TRBV18	14	CASTAPSGANVLTF
TRBJ1-2	TRBV29-1	12	CSVGAGAEGYTF
TRBJ1-5	TRBV19	16	CASSIDPRRVEQPQHF
TRBJ1-2	TRBV5-1	14	CASSLALEDYGYTF
TRBJ1-5	TRBV2	14	CASSLQGPNQPQHF
TRBJ2-2	TRBV6-5	14	CASRTGRNTGELFF
TRBJ2-1	TRBV7-2	17	CASSLVTSGGLYNEQFF
TRBJ1-5	TRBV7-2	13	CASSSQGDQPQHF
TRBJ2-3	TRBV7-2	13	CASSLAGRGTQYF
TRBJ2-3	TRBV5-4	16	CASSFGGAVTTDTQYF
TRBJ2-5	TRBV5-1	15	CASRDGSFTQETQYF
TRBJ2-7	TRBV7-8	13	CASSLREGREQYF
TRBJ2-2	TRBV10-3	16	CAISAGGQGNTGELFF
TRBJ1-2	TRBV4-3	14	CASSQDSGRNGYTF
TRBJ2-3	TRBV7-6	17	CASSFRWTGRGTDTQYF
TRBJ2-3	TRBV4-2	16	CASSQEGTSGGDTQYF
TRBJ2-1	TRBV11-3	15	CASSPGQGIGYEQFF
TRBJ2-7	TRBV20-1	11	CSASRYGEQYF